The 3 T cell receptor beta chains below were found in one sample sequenced in a study of T-cell reconstitution after alpha-beta-depleted transplantation in children listed by TCRdb under 2016. The receptor library was made with PCR. The instrument given in TCRdb is Illumina HiSeq 2500. TCR library preparation used molecular barcoding, with unique molecular identifiers applied to normalize quantification of the TCRbeta repertoire. Using fastp trimming at Q25 and MiXCR clonotype assembly, TCRdb reanalyzed the public sequencing data and kept in-frame beta chains. Each record represents a unique CDR3 protein, reported with the most common genes and DNA among its rows. A total of 170,000 or so distinct CDR3 sequences appear in this sample, approximately 6.6% of them only once. The leading ten clones occupy approximately 3% of the sample. The sample in question was PBMCs from the stem cell graft donor, obtained from the stem cell graft. The receptors were sampled from a human donor who donated a stem cell graft to a child with Wiskott-Aldrich syndrome.

This clonotype showed up many times. The chain couples TRBV7-9 to TRBJ2-7, with D maybe TRBD2 (5 bases). Germline V gene lookup returns CDR1 SEHNR and CDR2 FQNEAQ (reference sequence). Trimming took 1 base from V and 1 from J, leaving 8 bases between them. The CDR3 is made up of 14 amino acids. This chain's CDR3 is CASSLETGSYEQYF. In DNA form, the CDR3 reads TGTGCCAGCAGCTTAGAAACGGGGTCCTACGAGCAGTACTTC.

This clonotype appeared many times. This chain connects TRBV20-1 to TRBJ1-5, with a possible D match to TRBD1 (6 bases). CDR1 is DFQATT, CDR2 SNEGSKA, per germline (reference sequence). CDR3 size: 14 residues. V gave up 6 bases and J gave up 4 bases, with 16 bases separating them. CDR3: CSAIGGSRNQPQHF. The CDR3 nucleotides read TGCAGTGCCATAGGGGGGTCTCGGAATCAGCCCCAGCATTTT.

This clonotype has more than one count but fewer than ten. The J gene is TRBJ2-7, the V gene TRBV19, with D unclear. The germline gives CDR1 LNHDA, CDR2 SQIVND (reference sequence). The CDR3 consists of 13 residues. Trimming left V 1 base short and J 3 bases short, with 7 bases between. CDR3 bases: TGTGCCAGTAGTATAGTATTAGACTACGAGCAGTACTTC. It codes for CASSIVLDYEQYF.